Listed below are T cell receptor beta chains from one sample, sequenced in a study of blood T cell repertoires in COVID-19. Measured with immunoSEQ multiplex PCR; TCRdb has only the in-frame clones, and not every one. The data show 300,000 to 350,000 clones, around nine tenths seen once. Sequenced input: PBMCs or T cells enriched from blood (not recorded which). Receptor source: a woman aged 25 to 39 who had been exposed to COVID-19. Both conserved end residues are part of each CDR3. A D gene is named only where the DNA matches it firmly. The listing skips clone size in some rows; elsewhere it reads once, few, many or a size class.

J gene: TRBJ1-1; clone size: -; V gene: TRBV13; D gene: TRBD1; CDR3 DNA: TGTGCCAGCAGCTTAGATACGGGACAGGGTTACACTGAAGCTTTCTTT; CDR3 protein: CASSLDTGQGYTEAFF
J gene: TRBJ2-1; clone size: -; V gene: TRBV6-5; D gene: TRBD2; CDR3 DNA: TGTGCCAGCAGTCTTAGGACTAGCATTGAGCAGTTCTTC; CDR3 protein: CASSLRTSIEQFF
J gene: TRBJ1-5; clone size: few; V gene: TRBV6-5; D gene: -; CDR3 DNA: TGTGCCAGCAGTTCCGGGTTCAATCAGCCCCAGCATTTT; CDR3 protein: CASSSGFNQPQHF
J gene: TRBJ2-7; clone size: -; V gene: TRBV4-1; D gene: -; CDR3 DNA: TGCGCCAGCAGCCAAGATGAGAAAGAAGTACGTGAGCAGTACTTC; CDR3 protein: CASSQDEKEVREQYF
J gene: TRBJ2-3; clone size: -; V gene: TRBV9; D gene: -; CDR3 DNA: TGTGCCAGCAGCCCCCGGGGGACCCTCACAGATACGCAGTATTTT; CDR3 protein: CASSPRGTLTDTQYF
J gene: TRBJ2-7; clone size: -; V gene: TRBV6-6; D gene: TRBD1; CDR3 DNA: TGTGCCAGCAGTTACCCCGGACAGGGTTACGAGCAGTACTTC; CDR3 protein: CASSYPGQGYEQYF
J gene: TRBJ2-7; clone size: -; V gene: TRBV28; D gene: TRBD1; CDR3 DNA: TGTGCCAGCAGCTCATCGGGACAGGGGGTTTACGAGCAGTACTTC; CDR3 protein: CASSSSGQGVYEQYF
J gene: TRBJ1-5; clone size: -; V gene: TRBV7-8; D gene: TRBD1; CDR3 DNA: TGTGCCAGCAGCTTTCAGGGGGAGCAGCCCCAGCATTTT; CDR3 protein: CASSFQGEQPQHF
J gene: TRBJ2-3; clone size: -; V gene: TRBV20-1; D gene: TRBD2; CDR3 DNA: TGCAGTGCTAGTTACATCGGGCGCGGGAGACGTACAGATACGCAGTATTTT; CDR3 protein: CSASYIGRGRRTDTQYF
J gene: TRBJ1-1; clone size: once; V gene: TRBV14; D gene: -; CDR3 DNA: TGTGCCAGCAGCCCTTTACACCGGGGGTTCGGGAACACTGAAGCTTTCTTT; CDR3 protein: CASSPLHRGFGNTEAFF
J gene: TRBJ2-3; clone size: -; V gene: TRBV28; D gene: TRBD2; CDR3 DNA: TGTGCCAGCAGTTTTCTAGCGGGCACAGATACGCAGTATTTT; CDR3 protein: CASSFLAGTDTQYF
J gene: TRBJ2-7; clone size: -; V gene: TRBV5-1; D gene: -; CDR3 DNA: TGCGCCAGCAGCCTGAAGGTGAGCGACGAGCAGTACTTC; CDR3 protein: CASSLKVSDEQYF
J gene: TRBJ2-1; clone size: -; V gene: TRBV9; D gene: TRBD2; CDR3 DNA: TGTGCCAGCAGCGTAGTCCCTAGCGGGACCTACAATGAGCAGTTCTTC; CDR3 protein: CASSVVPSGTYNEQFF